This T cell receptor (beta chain) emerged from a study of blood T cell repertoires in COVID-19. Across the whole study: Collection of acute and convalescent COVID-19 samples took place in the United States, Italy and Spain.

Assay used: immunoSEQ multiplex PCR; TCRdb lists only in-frame clones, some missing. Of about 220,000 clones listed, about 90% are singletons. Allocation to cohorts depended on clinical history reported by the participants. The source of this sequence is a woman between 50 and 59 years old with acute COVID-19. The sequenced sample consisted of PBMCs or T cells enriched from blood (not recorded which).

CDR3 protein: CASSLQGSSYEQYF. Written as DNA, the CDR3 is TGTGCCAGCAGTTTGCAGGGGAGCTCCTACGAGCAGTACTTC. The J gene is TRBJ2-7, the V gene TRBV2; D possibly corresponds to TRBD1 (6 bases). Germline values: CDR1 SNHLY, CDR2 FYNNEI. The CDR3 runs to 14 residues. Deletions cut 5 bases from V and 0 bases from J, with 11 bases between.